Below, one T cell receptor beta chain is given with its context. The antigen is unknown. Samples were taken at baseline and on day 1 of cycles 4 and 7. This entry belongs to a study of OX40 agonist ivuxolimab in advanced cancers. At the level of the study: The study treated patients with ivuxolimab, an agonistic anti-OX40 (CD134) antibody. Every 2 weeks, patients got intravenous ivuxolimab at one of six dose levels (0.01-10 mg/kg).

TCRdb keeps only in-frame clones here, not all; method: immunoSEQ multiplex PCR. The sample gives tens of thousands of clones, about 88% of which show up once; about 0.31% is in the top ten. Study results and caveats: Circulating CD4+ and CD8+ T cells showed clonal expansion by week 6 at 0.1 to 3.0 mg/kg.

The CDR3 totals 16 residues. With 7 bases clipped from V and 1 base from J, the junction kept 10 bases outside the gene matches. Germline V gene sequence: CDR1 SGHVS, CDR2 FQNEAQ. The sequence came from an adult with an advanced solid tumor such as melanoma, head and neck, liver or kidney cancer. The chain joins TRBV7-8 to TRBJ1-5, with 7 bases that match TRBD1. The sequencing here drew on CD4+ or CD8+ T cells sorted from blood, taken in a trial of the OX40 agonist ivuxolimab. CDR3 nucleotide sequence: TGTGCCAGCACCCACGCACCGACAGGGAGCAATCAGCCCCAGCATTTT. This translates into CASTHAPTGSNQPQHF. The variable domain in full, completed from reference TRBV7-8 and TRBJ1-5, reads GAGVSQSPRYKVAKRGQDVALRCDPISGHVSLFWYQQALGQGPEFLTYFQNEAQLDKSGLPSDRFFAERPEGSVSTLKIQRTQQEDSAVYLCASTHAPTGSNQPQHFGDGTRLSIL.